The rows below give T cell receptor beta chains drawn from one sample of a study of vaccination and CD4 T cells after COVID-19. The antigens these receptors bind are not known. TCRdb re-called the PCR reads with MiXCR, one entry per CDR3 protein. The data hold more than 15,000 distinct CDR3 sequences, with 35% to 50% observed a single time. Sequenced material: CD4+ T cells from blood, cultured in vitro. The receptors stem from a human donor who had recovered from COVID-19. Both conserved end residues are part of each CDR3. Fields, in order: V gene, clone size, J gene, D gene, CDR3 protein, CDR3 DNA. D genes are given only for firm matches. Not every row has a clone size; where given, it reads once, few, many or a size class.

TRBV20-1,-,TRBJ2-7,TRBD2,CSASGGRARGEQYF,TGCAGTGCTAGCGGGGGGAGGGCGCGGGGCGAGCAGTACTTC
TRBV6-2/TRBV6-3,few,TRBJ1-1,-,CASIKDGTSEAFF,TGTGCCAGCATCAAGGACGGCACCTCTGAAGCTTTCTTT
TRBV2,-,TRBJ2-3,-,CASQALAPDTQYF,TGTGCCAGTCAAGCCCTGGCGCCAGATACGCAGTATTTT
TRBV21-1,-,TRBJ2-1,-,CASSKVRPDRDNEQFF,TGTGCCAGCAGCAAAGTCCGCCCGGACAGGGACAATGAGCAGTTCTTC
TRBV6-1,-,TRBJ1-5,TRBD1,CASTLDRAVQPQHF,TGTGCCAGCACTCTAGACAGGGCGGTCCAGCCCCAGCATTTT
TRBV12-3/TRBV12-4,-,TRBJ1-2,-,CASSYDLGGYTF,TGTGCCAGCAGTTACGACCTTGGGGGCTACACCTTC
TRBV5-1,-,TRBJ2-5,-,CASSLGVQETQYF,TGCGCCAGCAGCTTGGGCGTACAAGAGACCCAGTACTTC
TRBV11-3,few,TRBJ1-1,-,CASSFRSNTEAFF,TGTGCCAGCAGCTTTAGGTCGAACACTGAAGCTTTCTTT
TRBV6-1,few,TRBJ2-7,TRBD2,CASTERGAGEQYF,TGTGCCAGCACCGAGCGGGGGGCAGGGGAGCAGTACTTC
TRBV6-1,-,TRBJ2-7,TRBD1,CASSQTGLGQYF,TGTGCCAGCAGCCAGACAGGGTTGGGGCAGTACTTC
TRBV5-1,-,TRBJ2-1,TRBD1,CASSLEGQGSSFYEQFF,TGCGCCAGCAGCTTGGAGGGACAGGGGAGTAGTTTCTATGAGCAGTTCTTC
TRBV19,once,TRBJ2-6,-,CASTLGSRSSGANVLTF,TGTGCCAGTACTCTAGGGTCCAGGAGCTCTGGGGCCAACGTCCTGACTTTC
TRBV4-2,-,TRBJ2-2,-,CASSQDWGRGNTGELFF,TGTGCCAGCAGCCAAGATTGGGGCAGGGGGAACACCGGGGAGCTGTTTTTT
TRBV2,few,TRBJ1-2,-,CASSFRRGIYGYTF,TGTGCCAGCAGTTTCCGAAGGGGGATCTATGGCTACACCTTC
TRBV6-2/TRBV6-3,-,TRBJ2-5,TRBD2,CASSYRVGLAVETQYF,TGTGCCAGCAGTTACCGAGTGGGACTAGCGGTAGAGACCCAGTACTTC
TRBV10-3,few,TRBJ2-3,-,CAMGQADTQYF,TGTGCCATGGGCCAGGCAGATACGCAGTATTTT
TRBV5-3,-,TRBJ2-2,-,CASSFLPASRNTGELFF,TGTGCCAGCAGCTTCTTGCCGGCCTCCAGGAACACCGGGGAGCTGTTTTTT
TRBV10-3,few,TRBJ2-7,TRBD1,CASSYNRGAYEQYF,TGTGCCAGCAGTTATAACAGGGGTGCCTACGAGCAGTACTTC
TRBV12-3/TRBV12-4,-,TRBJ1-2,-,CASSLQGSNYGYTF,TGTGCCAGCAGTTTACAGGGGTCGAACTATGGCTACACCTTC
TRBV29-1,-,TRBJ2-5,-,CSVESGQETQYF,TGCAGCGTTGAAAGCGGTCAAGAGACCCAGTACTTC
TRBV2,-,TRBJ1-5,-,CASRGDTAGNQPQHF,TGTGCCAGCAGAGGCGACACCGCCGGGAATCAGCCCCAGCATTTT